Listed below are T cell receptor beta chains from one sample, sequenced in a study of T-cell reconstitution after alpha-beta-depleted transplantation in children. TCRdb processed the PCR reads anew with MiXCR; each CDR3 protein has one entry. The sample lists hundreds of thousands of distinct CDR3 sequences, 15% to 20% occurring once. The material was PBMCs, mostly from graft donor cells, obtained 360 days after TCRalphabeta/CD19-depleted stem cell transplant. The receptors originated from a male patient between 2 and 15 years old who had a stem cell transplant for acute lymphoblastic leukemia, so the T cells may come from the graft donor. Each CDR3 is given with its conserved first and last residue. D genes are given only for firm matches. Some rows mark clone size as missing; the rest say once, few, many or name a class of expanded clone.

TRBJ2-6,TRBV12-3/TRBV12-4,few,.,CASSLRFGSTGANVLTF,TGTGCCAGCAGTTTACGGTTCGGCTCCACTGGGGCCAACGTCCTGACTTTC
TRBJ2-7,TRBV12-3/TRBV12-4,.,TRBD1,CASSPDDRGPYEQYF,TGTGCCAGCAGTCCGGACGACAGGGGGCCCTACGAGCAGTACTTC
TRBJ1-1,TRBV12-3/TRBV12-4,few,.,CASATLMNTEAFF,TGTGCCAGCGCGACACTCATGAACACTGAAGCTTTCTTT
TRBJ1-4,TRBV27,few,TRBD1,CASSFLDRVNEKLFF,TGTGCCAGCAGTTTTCTGGACAGGGTTAATGAAAAACTGTTTTTT
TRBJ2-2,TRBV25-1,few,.,CASSATANTGELFF,TGTGCCAGCAGTGCCACCGCGAACACCGGGGAGCTGTTTTTT
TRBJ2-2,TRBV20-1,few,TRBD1,CSARGGTAREGTGELFF,TGCAGTGCTAGAGGTGGGACAGCCCGAGAGGGCACCGGGGAGCTGTTTTTT
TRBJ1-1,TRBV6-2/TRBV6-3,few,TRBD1,CASSSATGALNTEAFF,TGTGCCAGCAGTTCCGCGACAGGGGCCCTGAACACTGAAGCTTTCTTT
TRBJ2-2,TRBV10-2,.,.,CASLGSLGDTGELFF,TGCGCCAGCCTGGGCTCGCTAGGTGACACCGGGGAGCTGTTTTTT
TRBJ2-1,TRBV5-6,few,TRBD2,CASSQYSSGGYNEQFF,TGTGCCAGCAGCCAGTACTCTAGCGGGGGGTACAATGAGCAGTTCTTC
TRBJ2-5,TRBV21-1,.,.,CASSKRASGSWGETQYF,TGTGCCAGCAGCAAAAGGGCTAGCGGGAGCTGGGGAGAGACCCAGTACTTC
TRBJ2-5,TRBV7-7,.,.,CASSLGPEETQYF,TGTGCTAGCAGCTTAGGACCTGAAGAGACCCAGTACTTC
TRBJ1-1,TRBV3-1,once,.,CASRRERGGGDTEAFF,TGTGCCAGCAGGAGGGAGAGGGGGGGAGGGGACACTGAAGCTTTCTTT
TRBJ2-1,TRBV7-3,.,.,CASSLVGASYNEQFF,TGTGCCAGCAGCTTAGTGGGAGCTTCCTACAATGAGCAGTTCTTC
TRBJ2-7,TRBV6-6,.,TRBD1,CASSYGDRGEQYF,TGTGCCAGCAGTTACGGAGACAGGGGCGAGCAGTACTTC
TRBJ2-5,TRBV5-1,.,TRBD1,CASSHRDRGEETQYF,TGCGCCAGCAGCCACCGGGACAGGGGGGAAGAGACCCAGTACTTC
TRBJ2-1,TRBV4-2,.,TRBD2,CASSQDGRTSGRPSGSYNEQFF,TGTGCCAGCAGCCAAGATGGGCGGACTAGCGGGAGACCCTCCGGGTCCTACAATGAGCAGTTCTTC
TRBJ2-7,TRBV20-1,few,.,CSARTTRSSYEQYF,TGCAGTGCTAGAACTACCAGGAGCTCCTACGAGCAGTACTTC
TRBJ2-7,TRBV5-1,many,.,CASSFGTAISYEQYF,TGCGCCAGCAGCTTCGGGACGGCGATCTCCTACGAGCAGTACTTC
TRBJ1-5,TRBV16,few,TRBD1,CASSQYSWTGGNNQPQHF,TGTGCCAGCAGCCAATACTCGTGGACAGGGGGGAACAATCAGCCCCAGCATTTT
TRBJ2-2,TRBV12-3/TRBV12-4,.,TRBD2,CASRLAGDNTGELFF,TGTGCCAGCAGACTAGCGGGAGACAACACCGGGGAGCTGTTTTTT
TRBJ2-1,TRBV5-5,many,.,CASSPIQGSSYNEQFF,TGTGCCAGCAGTCCGATCCAAGGAAGCTCCTACAATGAGCAGTTCTTC
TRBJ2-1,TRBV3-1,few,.,CASSQDVYNEQFF,TGTGCCAGCAGCCAAGACGTATACAATGAGCAGTTCTTC
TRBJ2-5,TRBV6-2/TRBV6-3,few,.,CASRPGLQETQYF,TGTGCCAGCAGACCGGGACTCCAAGAGACCCAGTACTTC
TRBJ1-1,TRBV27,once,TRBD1,CASSFLDRVAEAFF,TGTGCCAGCAGTTTTCTGGACAGGGTAGCTGAAGCTTTCTTT
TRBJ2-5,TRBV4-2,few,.,CASSQGVARASQETQYF,TGTGCCAGCAGCCAAGGGGTTGCGCGGGCATCCCAAGAGACCCAGTACTTC
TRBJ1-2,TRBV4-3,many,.,CASSQDSPFGANYGYTF,TGCGCCAGCAGCCAAGATTCGCCTTTTGGGGCCAACTATGGCTACACCTTC
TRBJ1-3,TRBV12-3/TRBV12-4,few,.,CASRLQGSSGNTIYF,TGTGCCAGCAGGCTTCAGGGGTCCTCTGGAAACACCATATATTTT
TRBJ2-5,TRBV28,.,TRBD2,CASSAVLGLAGGWETQYF,TGTGCCAGCAGCGCAGTCTTGGGACTAGCGGGAGGATGGGAGACCCAGTACTTC
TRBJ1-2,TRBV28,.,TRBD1,CASSRQGRNGYTF,TGTGCCAGCAGCAGACAGGGAAGGAATGGCTACACCTTC
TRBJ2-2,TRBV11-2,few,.,CASSFVEGWGIGELFF,TGTGCCAGCAGCTTCGTCGAGGGGTGGGGAATCGGGGAGCTGTTTTTT
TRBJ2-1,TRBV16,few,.,CASSQGRAHYNEQFF,TGTGCCAGCAGCCAGGGCCGGGCCCACTACAATGAGCAGTTCTTC
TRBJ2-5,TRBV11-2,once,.,CASSLRGGAQKETQYF,TGTGCCAGCAGCTTAAGAGGGGGTGCACAGAAAGAGACCCAGTACTTC
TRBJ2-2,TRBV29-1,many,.,CSVGGTNTGELFF,TGCAGCGTTGGGGGGACTAACACCGGGGAGCTGTTTTTT
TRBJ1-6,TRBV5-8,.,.,CASSLEQGGSPLHF,TGTGCCAGCAGCTTGGAACAGGGTGGTTCACCCCTCCACTTT
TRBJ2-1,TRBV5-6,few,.,CASSFLFSEQFF,TGTGCCAGCAGCTTCTTATTTAGTGAGCAGTTCTTC
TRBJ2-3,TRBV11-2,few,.,CASSRTGDTQYF,TGTGCCAGCAGCCGTACGGGGGATACGCAGTATTTT
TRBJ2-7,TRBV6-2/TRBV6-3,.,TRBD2,CASRRLAGGPFAASEQYF,TGTGCCAGCAGACGACTAGCGGGAGGGCCCTTTGCGGCCTCCGAGCAGTACTTC
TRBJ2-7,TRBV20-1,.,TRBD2,CSASGGLETYEQYF,TGCAGCGCCTCCGGGGGACTAGAGACCTACGAGCAGTACTTC
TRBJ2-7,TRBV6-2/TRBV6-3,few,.,CASSYSATKIQYF,TGTGCCAGCAGTTACTCGGCCACCAAAATTCAGTACTTC
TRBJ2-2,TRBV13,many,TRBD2,CASSTLTSGPTGELFF,TGTGCCAGCAGCACCCTGACTAGCGGCCCAACCGGGGAGCTGTTTTTT
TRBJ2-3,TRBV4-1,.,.,CASSPHVPRDTQYF,TGCGCCAGCAGCCCCCACGTCCCAAGAGACACGCAGTATTTT
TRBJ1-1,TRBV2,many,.,CASRMNTEAFF,TGTGCCAGCAGAATGAACACTGAAGCTTTCTTT
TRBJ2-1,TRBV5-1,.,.,CASSYTSSYNEQFF,TGCGCCAGCAGCTATACAAGCTCCTACAATGAGCAGTTCTTC
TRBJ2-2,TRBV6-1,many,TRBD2,CASSPLGLGWNTYTGELFF,TGTGCCAGCAGTCCCTTGGGACTAGGTTGGAACACTTACACCGGGGAGCTGTTTTTT
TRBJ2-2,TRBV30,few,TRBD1,CAWLDRVGPGELFF,TGTGCCTGGTTAGACAGGGTCGGTCCCGGGGAGCTGTTTTTT
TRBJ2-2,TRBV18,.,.,CASSPSNSHTGELFF,TGTGCCAGCTCACCATCCAATAGCCACACCGGGGAGCTGTTTTTT
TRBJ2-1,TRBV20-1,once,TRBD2,CSALRATSGNYNEQFF,TGCAGTGCTCTCCGTGCGACTAGCGGGAACTACAATGAGCAGTTCTTC
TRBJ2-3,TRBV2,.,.,CASNPPGGSDTQYF,TGTGCCAGCAACCCACCGGGTGGGTCAGATACGCAGTATTTT